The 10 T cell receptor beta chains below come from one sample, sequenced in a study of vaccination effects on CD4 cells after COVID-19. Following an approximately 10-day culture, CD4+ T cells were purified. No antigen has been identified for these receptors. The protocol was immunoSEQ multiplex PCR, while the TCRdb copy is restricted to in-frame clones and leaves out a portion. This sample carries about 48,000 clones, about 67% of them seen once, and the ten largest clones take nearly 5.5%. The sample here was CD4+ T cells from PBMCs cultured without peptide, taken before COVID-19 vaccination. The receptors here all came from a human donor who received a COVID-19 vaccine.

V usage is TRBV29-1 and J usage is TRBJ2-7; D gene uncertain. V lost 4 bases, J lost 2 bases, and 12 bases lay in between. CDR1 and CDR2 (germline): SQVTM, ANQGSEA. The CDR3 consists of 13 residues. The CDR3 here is CSVVGHSTYEQYF. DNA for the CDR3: TGCAGCGTTGTCGGGCATAGCACCTACGAGCAGTACTTC.

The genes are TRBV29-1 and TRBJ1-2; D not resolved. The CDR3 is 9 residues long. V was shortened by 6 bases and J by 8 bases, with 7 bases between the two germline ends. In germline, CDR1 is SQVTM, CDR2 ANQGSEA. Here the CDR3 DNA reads TGCAGCGTGTCTGGCGGCTACACCTTC. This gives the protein CSVSGGYTF.

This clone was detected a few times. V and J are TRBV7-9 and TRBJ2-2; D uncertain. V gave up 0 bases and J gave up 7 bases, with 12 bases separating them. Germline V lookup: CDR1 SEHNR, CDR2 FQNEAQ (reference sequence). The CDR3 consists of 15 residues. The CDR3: CASSLAGFRGGELFF. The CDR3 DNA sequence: TGTGCCAGCAGCTTAGCGGGGTTTCGTGGCGGGGAGCTGTTTTTT.

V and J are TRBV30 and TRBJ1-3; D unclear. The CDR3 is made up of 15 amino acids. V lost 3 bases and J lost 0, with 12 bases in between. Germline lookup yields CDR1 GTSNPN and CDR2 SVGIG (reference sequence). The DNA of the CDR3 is TGTGCCTGGAGCGCTAGGAAAAACTCTGGAAACACCATATATTTT. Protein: CAWSARKNSGNTIYF.

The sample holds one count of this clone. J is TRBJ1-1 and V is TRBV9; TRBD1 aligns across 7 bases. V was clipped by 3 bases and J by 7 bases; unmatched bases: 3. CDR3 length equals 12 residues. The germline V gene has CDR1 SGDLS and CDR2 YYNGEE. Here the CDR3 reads CASSGQGGEAFF. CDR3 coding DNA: TGTGCCAGCAGCGGACAGGGAGGTGAAGCTTTCTTT.

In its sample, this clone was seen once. CDR3: CASRRDLHSYEQYF. CDR3 nucleotides: TGTGCCAGCCGGAGAGACCTCCACTCCTACGAGCAGTACTTC. The chain joins TRBV3-1 (or the pseudogene TRBV3-2) to TRBJ2-7; D ambiguous. Trimming shortened V by 8 bases and J by 0 bases, and 14 bases separated the two germline ends. The germline V gene encodes CDR1 LGHDT and CDR2 YNNKEL (reference sequence). This CDR3 comprises 14 residues.

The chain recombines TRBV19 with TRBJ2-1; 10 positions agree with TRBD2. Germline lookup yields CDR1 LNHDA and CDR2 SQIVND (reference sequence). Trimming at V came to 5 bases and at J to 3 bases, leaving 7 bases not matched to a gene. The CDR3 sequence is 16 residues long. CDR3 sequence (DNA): TGTGCCAGTAGTCTGAGCGGGGGGGCTTACTACAATGAGCAGTTCTTC. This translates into CASSLSGGAYYNEQFF. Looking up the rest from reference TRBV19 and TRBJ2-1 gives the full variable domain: DGGITQSPKYLFRKEGQNVTLSCEQNLNHDAMYWYRQDPGQGLRLIYYSQIVNDFQKGDIAEGYSVSREKKESFPLTVTSAQKNPTAFYLCASSLSGGAYYNEQFFGPGTRLTVL.

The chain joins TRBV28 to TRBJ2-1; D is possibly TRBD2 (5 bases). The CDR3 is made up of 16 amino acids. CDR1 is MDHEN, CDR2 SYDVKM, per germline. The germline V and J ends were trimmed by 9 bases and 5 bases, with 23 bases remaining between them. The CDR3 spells CASGGTRGYPHNEQFF. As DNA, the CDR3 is TGTGCCAGTGGTGGTACCCGCGGGTATCCCCACAATGAGCAGTTCTTC.

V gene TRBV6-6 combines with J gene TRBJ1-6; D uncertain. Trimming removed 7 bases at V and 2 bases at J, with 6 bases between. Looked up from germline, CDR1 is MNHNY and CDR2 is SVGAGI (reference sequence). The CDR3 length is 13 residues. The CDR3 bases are TGTGCCAGCACGGTAACCTATAATTCACCCCTCCACTTT. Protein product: CASTVTYNSPLHF.

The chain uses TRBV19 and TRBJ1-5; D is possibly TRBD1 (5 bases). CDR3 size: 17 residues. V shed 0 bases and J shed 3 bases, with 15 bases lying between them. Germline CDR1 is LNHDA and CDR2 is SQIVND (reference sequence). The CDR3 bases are TGTGCCAGTAGTATAGATCGGGGACTGGCAATCAATCAGCCCCAGCATTTT. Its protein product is CASSIDRGLAINQPQHF.